This T cell receptor (beta chain) was captured in a study of identical twins. TCRdb itself ran the 5' RACE reads through MiXCR, one entry per CDR3 protein. The sample includes some 330,000 distinct CDR3 sequences, around 9% of them seen just once. Germline V gene sequence: CDR1 SEHNR, CDR2 FQNEAQ (reference sequence). Trimming at V came to 7 bases and at J to 1 base, leaving 5 bases not matched to a gene. This CDR3 is built from 14 residues. This clonotype was observed a few times. The antigen is unknown. Study outcomes and limitations: Monozygotic twins shared more out-of-frame TCR alpha than recombination models predicted.

This clonotype was obtained from a woman in her fifties or sixties in good health. The chain carries TRBV7-9 and TRBJ2-3; 7 bases agree with TRBD1. Specimen: naive T cells sorted from blood. The CDR3, as DNA: TGTGCCAGCATCGGGACAGTTGGCACAGATACGCAGTATTTT. Translated, it gives CASIGTVGTDTQYF.